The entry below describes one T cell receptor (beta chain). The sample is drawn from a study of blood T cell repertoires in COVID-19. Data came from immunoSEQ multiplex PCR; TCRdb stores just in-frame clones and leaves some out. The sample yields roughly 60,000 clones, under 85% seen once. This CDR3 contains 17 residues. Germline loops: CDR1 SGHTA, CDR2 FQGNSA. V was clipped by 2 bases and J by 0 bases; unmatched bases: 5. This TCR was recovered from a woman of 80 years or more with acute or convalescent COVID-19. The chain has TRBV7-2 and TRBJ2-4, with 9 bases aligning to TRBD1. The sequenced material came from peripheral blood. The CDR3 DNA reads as TGTGCCAGCAGCTTACAAGGACAGGGGAGAGCCAAAAACATTCAGTACTTC. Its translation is CASSLQGQGRAKNIQYF.